The clone carrying this T cell receptor beta chain came up a few times. Its antigen is not identified. TCRdb re-called the reads through MiXCR, storing one row per CDR3 protein. The table lists hundreds of thousands of distinct CDR3 sequences, under 45% of them singletons. The CDR3 runs to 14 residues. Germline CDR1 and CDR2: MNHNS and SASEGT. Deletions cut 2 bases from V and 4 bases from J, with 12 bases between. The data are from a study of T cell repertoires in cytomegalovirus infection. The chain couples TRBV6-1 to TRBJ2-7; weak D call: TRBD2 (5 bases). The receptor's source is a human donor in good health (CMV status not recorded). Some clones in this sample may be carry-over from other donors' samples. The sample here was cultured PBMCs, taken from culture after CMV antigen stimulation. CDR3 in DNA: TGTGCCAGCAGTGAAAATGAGGGCGGATACGAGCAGTACTTC. It encodes CASSENEGGYEQYF.